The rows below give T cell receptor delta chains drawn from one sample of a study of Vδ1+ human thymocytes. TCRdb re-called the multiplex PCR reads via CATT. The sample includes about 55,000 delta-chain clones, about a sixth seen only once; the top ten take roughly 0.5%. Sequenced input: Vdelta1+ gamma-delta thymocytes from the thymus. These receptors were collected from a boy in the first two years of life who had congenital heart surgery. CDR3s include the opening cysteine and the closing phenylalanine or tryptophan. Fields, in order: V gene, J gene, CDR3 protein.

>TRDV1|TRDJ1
CALGVPPSYARTSTDLWLGFDTDKLIF
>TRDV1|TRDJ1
CALGEHGPHKLIF
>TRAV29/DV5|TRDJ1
CATSGGVTTRNTDKLIF
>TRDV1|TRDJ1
CALGELRPSSVLGDTRILRTDKLIF
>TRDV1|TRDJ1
CALGEIGPSYRRGRSPSDTDKLIF
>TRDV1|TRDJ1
CALVRPSYLVLGPYTDKLIF
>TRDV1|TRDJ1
CALGEPWPTTRGIGKIDKLIF
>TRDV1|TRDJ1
CALGGNRGIPMVDKLIF
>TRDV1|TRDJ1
CALGGTYFLGYTDKLIF
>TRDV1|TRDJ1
CALGGLLNGPEGGRPHTDKLIF
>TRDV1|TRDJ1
CALGASEALYNPYWGIELIF
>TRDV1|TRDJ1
CALGELRLTYSGITDKLIF
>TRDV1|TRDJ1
CALAHTALYTDKLIF
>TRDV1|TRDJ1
CALGEPLVSRTKYTDKPIF
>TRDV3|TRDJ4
CALEMAFPSTGGRPLIF
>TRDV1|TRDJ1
CALGEYLGWMTTKAKLIF
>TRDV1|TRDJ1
CALGEDLSFLPTGGYTDKLIF
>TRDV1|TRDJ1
CALGERILGADKLIF
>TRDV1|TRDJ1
CALGEPPSQRGGTEYTDKLIF
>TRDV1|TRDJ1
CALGELHPHTPLFTDKLIF
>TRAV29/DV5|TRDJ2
CAAPGGFVGILLTLTAQPFF
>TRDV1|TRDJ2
CALGETGDTPLTAQLFF
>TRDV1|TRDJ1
CALGPVPTPTGGSYTDKLIF
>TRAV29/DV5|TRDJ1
CAARDISWGIISDKLIF
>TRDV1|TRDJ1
CALGERFLPKVEGTGGPYTDKLIF
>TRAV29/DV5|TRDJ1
CAAHGLPRKIGGPTPDKLIF
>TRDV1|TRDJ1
CALGERVFPDTDKLIF
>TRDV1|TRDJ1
CALGESPDWGYLICTDKLIF
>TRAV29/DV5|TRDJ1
CAALLPPLRIADKLIF
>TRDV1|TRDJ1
CALGTAFLRGLIPTDKLIF
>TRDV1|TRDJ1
CALGECPTGFDKLIF
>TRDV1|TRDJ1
CALGELWVSPFEILGDTTDKLIF
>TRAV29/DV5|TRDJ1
CAARPGGSTDKLIF
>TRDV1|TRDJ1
CALGELSGDQPYTDKLIF
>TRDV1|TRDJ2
CALGNGQKGPLPTQYWGIRFSAQLFF
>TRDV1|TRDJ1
CALGERRIRYTDKLIF
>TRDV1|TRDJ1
CALGEVKTIFGPDKLIF
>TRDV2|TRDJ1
CASDASPSWGIGKLIF
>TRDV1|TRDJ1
CALGNPGGYGYTDKLIF
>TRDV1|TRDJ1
CALGEPQDSYHFTGGHKLIF
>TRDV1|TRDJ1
CALGEPHYTDKLIF
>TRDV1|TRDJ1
CALGLILPVGEATDKLIF